The sequence of this T cell receptor beta chain was determined in a study of shared clonotypes between healthy human individuals. Notes on the study in general: Incomplete sequencing of sorted subsets was indicated by rarefaction despite large depth.

The V segment lost 5 bases and the J segment 6 bases; nucleotides outside the gene matches: 5. This CDR3 comprises 13 residues. Looked up from germline, CDR1 is GTSNPN and CDR2 is SVGIG (reference sequence). Profiled with immunoSEQ multiplex PCR; TCRdb holds only in-frame clones, not every one. The sample has about 2 million clones, 85% to 95% seen once. Regarding this clone: Its antigen is unidentified. Within the sample, other DNA sequences also encode this same CDR3.

The clonotype was recovered from a man aged 18 to 29 in good health. V is TRBV30 and J is TRBJ1-5; 9 bases map to TRBD1. Sequencing input: naive CD4+ T cells sorted from blood. Noted subset: CD45RA+ positively selected. The CDR3 sequence is CAWSGQGTQPQHF. CDR3 DNA sequence: TGTGCCTGGTCGGGACAGGGCACTCAGCCCCAGCATTTT.